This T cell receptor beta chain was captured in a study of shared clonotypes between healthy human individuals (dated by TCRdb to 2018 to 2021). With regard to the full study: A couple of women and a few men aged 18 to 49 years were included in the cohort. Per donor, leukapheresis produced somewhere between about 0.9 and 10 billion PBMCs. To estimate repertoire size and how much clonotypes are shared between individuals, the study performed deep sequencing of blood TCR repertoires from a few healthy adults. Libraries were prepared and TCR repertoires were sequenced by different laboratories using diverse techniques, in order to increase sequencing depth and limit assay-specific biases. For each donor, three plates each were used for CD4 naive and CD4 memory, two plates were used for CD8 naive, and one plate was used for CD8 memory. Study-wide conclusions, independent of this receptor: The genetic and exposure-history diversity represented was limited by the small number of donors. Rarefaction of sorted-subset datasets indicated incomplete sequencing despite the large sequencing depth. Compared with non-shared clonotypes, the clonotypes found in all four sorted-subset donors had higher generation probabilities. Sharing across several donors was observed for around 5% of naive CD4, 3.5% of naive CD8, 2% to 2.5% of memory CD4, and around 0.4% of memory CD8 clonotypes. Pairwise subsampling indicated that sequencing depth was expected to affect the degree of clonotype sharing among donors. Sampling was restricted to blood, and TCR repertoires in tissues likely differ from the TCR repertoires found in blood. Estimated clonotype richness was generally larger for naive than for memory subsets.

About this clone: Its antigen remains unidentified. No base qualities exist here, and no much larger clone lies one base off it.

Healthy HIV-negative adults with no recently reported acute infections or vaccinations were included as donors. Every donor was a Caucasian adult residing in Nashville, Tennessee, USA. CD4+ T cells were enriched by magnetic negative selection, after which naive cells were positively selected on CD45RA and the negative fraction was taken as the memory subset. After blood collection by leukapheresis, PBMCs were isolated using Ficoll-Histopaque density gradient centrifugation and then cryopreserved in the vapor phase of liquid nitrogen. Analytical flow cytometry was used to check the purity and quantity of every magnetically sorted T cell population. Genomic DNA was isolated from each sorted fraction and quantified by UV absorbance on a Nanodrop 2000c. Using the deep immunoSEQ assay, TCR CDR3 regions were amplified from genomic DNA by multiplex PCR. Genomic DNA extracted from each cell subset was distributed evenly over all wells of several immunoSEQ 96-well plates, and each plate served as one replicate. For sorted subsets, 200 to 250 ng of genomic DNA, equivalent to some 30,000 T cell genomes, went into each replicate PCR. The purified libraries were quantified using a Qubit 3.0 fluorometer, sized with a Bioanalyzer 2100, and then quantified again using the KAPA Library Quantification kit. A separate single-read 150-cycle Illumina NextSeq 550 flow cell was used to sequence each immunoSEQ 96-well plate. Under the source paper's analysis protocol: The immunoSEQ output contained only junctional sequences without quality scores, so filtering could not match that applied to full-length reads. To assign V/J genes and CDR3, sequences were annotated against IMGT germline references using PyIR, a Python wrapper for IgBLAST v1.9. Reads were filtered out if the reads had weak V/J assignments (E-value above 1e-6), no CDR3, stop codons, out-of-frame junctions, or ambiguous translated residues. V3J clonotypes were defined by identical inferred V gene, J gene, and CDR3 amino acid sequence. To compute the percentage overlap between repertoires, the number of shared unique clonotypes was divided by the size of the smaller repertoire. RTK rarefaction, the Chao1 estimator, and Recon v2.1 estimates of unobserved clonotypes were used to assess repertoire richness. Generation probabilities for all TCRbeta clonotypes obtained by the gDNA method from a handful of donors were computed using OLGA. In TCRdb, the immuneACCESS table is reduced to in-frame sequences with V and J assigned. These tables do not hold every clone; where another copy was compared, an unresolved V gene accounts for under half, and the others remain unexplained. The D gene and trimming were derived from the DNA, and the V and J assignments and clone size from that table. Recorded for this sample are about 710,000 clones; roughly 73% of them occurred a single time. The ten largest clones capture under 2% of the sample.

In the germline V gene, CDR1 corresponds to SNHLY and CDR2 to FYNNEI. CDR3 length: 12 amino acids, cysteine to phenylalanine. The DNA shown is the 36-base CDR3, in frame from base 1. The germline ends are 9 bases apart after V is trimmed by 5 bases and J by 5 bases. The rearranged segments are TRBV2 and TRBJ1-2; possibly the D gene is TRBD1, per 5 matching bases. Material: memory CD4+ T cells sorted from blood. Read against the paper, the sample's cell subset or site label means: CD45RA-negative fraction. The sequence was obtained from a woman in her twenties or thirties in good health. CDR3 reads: CASSNQGYGYTF. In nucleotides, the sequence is TGTGCCAGCAGTAACCAGGGTTATGGCTACACCTTC.